This passage covers 12 T cell receptor beta chains from one sample sequenced in a study of monozygotic twins with inflammatory bowel disease (dated by TCRdb to between 2018 and 2020). Libraries were constructed by 5' RACE. Sequencing took place on an Illumina HiSeq 2500. TCRdb reprocessed the raw reads; every CDR3 protein sequence is a single record, and DNA is not supplied. The sample table includes roughly 330,000 distinct CDR3 sequences. Of the sample, approximately 2% falls within the top ten clones. The sample comprised blood. These receptors all stem from a human donor with ulcerative colitis or Crohn's disease, or a healthy co-twin of an affected twin (not recorded which).

The gene calls are TRBV20-1 and TRBJ2-7; the TCRdb D gene call, TRBD2, has no DNA to confirm it. Germline loops: CDR1 DFQATT, CDR2 SNEGSKA (reference sequence). The CDR3 spans 15 residues. The CDR3: CSAREPRGDPYEQYF.

The V and J genes are TRBV20-1 and TRBJ2-7; TCRdb outputs TRBD1, but without DNA this stays unchecked. This CDR3 is built from 13 residues. Germline V gene data show CDR1 as DFQATT and CDR2 as SNEGSKA (reference sequence). The CDR3 spells CSARDMLSYEQYF.

The rearrangement joins TRBV4-3 to TRBJ2-2; TCRdb proposes TRBD2, but this gene call is untestable without DNA. CDR3 size: 15 residues. The germline gives CDR1 LGHNA, CDR2 YSLEER. CDR3 amino acids: CASSQTSGRSGELFF.

The J gene is TRBJ1-1, the V gene TRBV28; TCRdb selects TRBD1, and the lack of DNA leaves this call unchecked. The CDR3 runs to 13 residues. Germline CDR1 MDHEN, CDR2 SYDVKM. The chain's CDR3 is CASRRQGTTIAFF.

The V and J genes are TRBV20-1 and TRBJ2-5; the TCRdb D gene call, TRBD2, has no DNA to confirm it. Looked up from germline, CDR1 is DFQATT and CDR2 is SNEGSKA (reference sequence). This CDR3 spans 12 amino acids. The CDR3 loop is CSARALQETQYF.

The V and J genes are TRBV28 and TRBJ2-1; as DNA is missing, the TRBD2 call by TCRdb cannot be tested. This CDR3 spans 14 amino acids. Germline V gene lookup returns CDR1 MDHEN and CDR2 SYDVKM. The CDR3 loop reads CASSTSGGSNEQFF.

J is TRBJ2-5 and V is TRBV7-2. Per germline, CDR1 SGHTA and CDR2 FQGNSA. The CDR3 sequence is 13 residues long. This chain's CDR3 is CASSLLYQETQYF.

This rearrangement joins TRBV20-1 to TRBJ2-2; TCRdb selects TRBD1, and the lack of DNA leaves this call unchecked. CDR3 size: 14 residues. Germline V CDR1 and CDR2: DFQATT, SNEGSKA (reference sequence). CDR3 residues: CSAGGALNTGELFF.

The chain joins TRBV5-1 to TRBJ1-4; TCRdb indicates TRBD1, and absent DNA this call remains unverified. The CDR3 covers 16 residues. Looked up from germline, CDR1 is SGHRS and CDR2 is YFSETQ. CDR3: CASSAQGRGDNEKLFF.

The CDR3 here is CAISGGPNQPQHF. The chain employs TRBV10-3 and TRBJ1-5. This CDR3 contains 13 residues. Germline CDR1 reads ENHRY; CDR2 reads SYGVKD.

This chain uses TRBV27 with TRBJ2-3; TCRdb names TRBD1, which stays unverified in the absence of DNA. Germline V gives CDR1 MNHEY, CDR2 SMNVEV (reference sequence). This CDR3 is 16 amino acids long. CDR3 region: CASSFRQGWGTDTQYF.

The chain uses TRBV27 and TRBJ2-7; TCRdb proposes TRBD1, but this gene call is untestable without DNA. The germline CDR1 and CDR2 sequences are MNHEY and SMNVEV (reference sequence). This CDR3 region has 14 residues. CDR3 sequence: CASSFKDPLGEQYF.